This TCR beta chain was recorded in a study of shared clonotypes between healthy human individuals. Overall study: Each donor's CD8 memory used one plate, CD8 naive two, each CD4 subset three. General study findings and limits: A generally larger estimated richness was seen in naive subsets than in memory subsets. Some naive CD4 clonotypes, about 5.5%, turned up in common across four donors.

This CDR3 has 14 amino acids. V was pared by 2 bases and J by 8 bases, with 6 bases of the junction left unmatched. The germline gives CDR1 LGHNA, CDR2 YNFKEQ. The genomic DNA of each subset was split evenly across several immunoSEQ plates. The assay was immunoSEQ multiplex PCR, and TCRdb's table has in-frame clones only and misses some. The top ten clones hold about 0.25% of a sample with 800,000 to 950,000 clones, roughly 96% of them seen once. Only one count was recorded for this clone. Its matching antigen is unknown. Terminally differentiated effector memory CD45RA+ cells were excluded from the naive CD8 cells, which were CD45RO-negative and positively selected for CCR7.

V and J are TRBV4-2 and TRBJ2-1; 7 bases fit TRBD2. This clonotype was sampled from a man aged 25-40 years in good health. Sample: naive CD8+ T cells sorted from blood. As DNA, the CDR3 is TGTGCCAGCAGCCAAACGGCTAGCGGCGATGAGCAGTTCTTC. Amino acids: CASSQTASGDEQFF.